The entry below gives a single T cell receptor (beta chain) sequence along with its context. This sample is part of a study of T cell clones after liver transplantation. Germline-derived CDR1 and CDR2 are LNHNV and YYDKDF (reference sequence). The CDR3 extends over 17 amino acids. V was pared by 1 base and J by 1 base, with 9 bases of the junction left unmatched. TCRdb's copy holds only in-frame clones and misses some; the assay was immunoSEQ multiplex PCR. The sample lists 70,000 to 95,000 clones; roughly 80% were seen once. The sequences come from CD4+ T cells from blood, collected at the 22-month timepoint. This sequence joins TRBV15 and TRBJ1-1, with 7 bases aligning to TRBD1. The receptor was isolated from a human patient who received a liver transplant. Some T cells may be the graft donor's. This CDR3 reads CATSRGRQGVSNTEAFF. The CDR3 region has the DNA TGTGCCACCAGCAGAGGTAGGCAGGGGGTGTCGAACACTGAAGCTTTCTTT.